The entry below gives a single T cell receptor (beta chain) sequence along with its context. Its specificity is unknown. This record comes from a study of T cells after yellow fever vaccination. Broader study findings: The secondary T-cell response peaked on day 5, not day 15, but was weaker. At approximately 96% for CD4 and around 91% for CD8, most primary-vaccination clones showed up again after the booster.

The CDR3 runs 14 residues. Trimming at V came to 0 bases and at J to 7 bases, leaving 8 bases not matched to a gene. Germline V lookup: CDR1 DFQATT, CDR2 SNEGSKA (reference sequence). TCRdb used MiXCR to reprocess the 5' RACE reads, holding one entry per CDR3 protein. The repertoire holds about 58,000 distinct CDR3 sequences, with around 7% as singletons. V and J are TRBV20-1 and TRBJ2-5; TRBD2 agrees at 7 bases. The input for sequencing was CD8+ T cells sorted from PBMCs, taken on the day of the first yellow fever vaccination. This clonotype originated in a man between 18 and 35 years old who received the YFV17D yellow fever vaccine. The chain's CDR3 is CSARDLGGGLTQYF. CDR3 bases: TGCAGTGCTAGAGATTTGGGGGGGGGGTTGACCCAGTACTTC.